One and the same sample provided the 30 T cell receptor beta chains below, sequenced in a study of cytomegalovirus exposure and HLA in healthy donors. PCR used 60 Vbeta primers and 13 Jbeta primers. This table comes from immunoSEQ multiplex PCR, and its TCRdb copy is limited to in-frame clones, with some not included. Found here are roughly 120,000 clones, around 70% of them singletons; the top ten hold roughly 1.5%. The sequencing sample was made of PBMCs. Every receptor here comes from a woman aged 18-35 years in good health and CMV-seronegative.

This clone is a singleton in its sample. The chain carries TRBV11-3 and TRBJ2-2, with TRBD1 as a possible D gene (6 bases). The ends were cut back, 5 bases at V and 6 bases at J, with 10 bases in the middle. The CDR3 totals 13 residues. Germline V gene lookup returns CDR1 SGHNT and CDR2 YENEEA. CDR3: CASSDSGAGELFF. DNA of the CDR3: TGTGCCAGCAGCGATTCAGGGGCCGGGGAGCTGTTTTTT.

The chain uses TRBV28 and TRBJ1-2, with 8 nucleotides matching TRBD1. CDR1 MDHEN and CDR2 SYDVKM come from the germline V gene. There are 14 residues in the CDR3. With V trimmed by 5 bases and J by 2 bases, 4 bases remained unmatched. CDR3 region: CASSGTGLNYGYTF. DNA of the CDR3: TGTGCCAGCAGTGGGACAGGATTGAACTATGGCTACACCTTC.

The chain joins TRBV6-1 to TRBJ1-1, with D possibly TRBD1 on 5 matching bases. The CDR3 covers 15 residues. V dropped 2 bases and J dropped 5 bases, with 15 bases sitting between them. Germline V gives CDR1 MNHNS, CDR2 SASEGT. Written as DNA, the CDR3 is TGTGCCAGCAGTGAAAGAGGCGGGGGGTGGACTGAAGCTTTCTTT. This encodes CASSERGGGWTEAFF.

In DNA, the CDR3 is TGTGCCAGCAGCGTAGTCGGGGGGGGTCAAGAGACCCAGTACTTC. Translation gives CASSVVGGGQETQYF. V usage is TRBV9 and J usage is TRBJ2-5, with 8 positions matching TRBD2. The CDR3 has 15 residues. Unmatched junction bases numbered 3, after V lost 0 bases and J lost 2 bases. Germline lookup yields CDR1 SGDLS and CDR2 YYNGEE.

The rearrangement joins TRBV19 to TRBJ1-1; D gene ambiguous. The length of the CDR3 is 14 residues. Germline V gene lookup returns CDR1 LNHDA and CDR2 SQIVND (reference sequence). Trimming took off 2 bases at V and 0 bases at J, with 7 bases between the two ends. CDR3 bases: TGTGCCAGTAGTATATCAGCGGTGAACACTGAAGCTTTCTTT. Amino acid sequence: CASSISAVNTEAFF.

The rearrangement joins TRBV6-5 to TRBJ1-1, with D possibly TRBD1 on 6 matching bases. Deletions cut 2 bases from V and 1 base from J, with 8 bases between. This CDR3 has 14 amino acids. Germline V gives CDR1 MNHEY, CDR2 SVGAGI. In DNA, the CDR3 is TGTGCCAGCAGTTACACAGGGTCGAACACTGAAGCTTTCTTT. Translation: CASSYTGSNTEAFF.

This clone has just a few counts. The V gene is TRBV25-1, the J gene TRBJ1-6, with unresolved D. The CDR3 length is 15 residues. Trimming took 3 bases from V and 5 from J, leaving 11 bases between them. Germline V lookup: CDR1 MGHDK, CDR2 SYGVNS. The CDR3 sequence: CASSEGWGDNSPLHF. The DNA for the CDR3 is TGTGCCAGCAGTGAGGGGTGGGGAGATAATTCACCCCTCCACTTT. Full variable domain (missing parts from reference TRBV25-1 and TRBJ1-6): EADIYQTPRYLVIGTGKKITLECSQTMGHDKMYWYQQDPGMELHLIHYSYGVNSTEKGDLSSESTVSRIRTEHFPLTLESARPSHTSQYLCASSEGWGDNSPLHFGNGTRLTVT.

V gene TRBV28 combines with J gene TRBJ1-4; no firm D call. The germline gives CDR1 MDHEN, CDR2 SYDVKM. V was shortened by 3 bases and J by 7 bases, with 6 bases between the two germline ends. The CDR3 runs to 12 residues. Here the CDR3 DNA reads TGTGCCAGCAGTTTTAACGGTGAAAAACTGTTTTTT. This sequence encodes CASSFNGEKLFF.

DNA for the CDR3: TGCGCCAGCAGCAGGGGACTAGCGGGCGTTGAGCAGTACTTC. Translating it yields CASSRGLAGVEQYF. The rearrangement joins TRBV5-1 to TRBJ2-7, with TRBD2 matching 12 bases. The CDR3 has 14 amino acids. The junction had 6 bases not matched to a gene; V was cut back by 4 bases and J by 7 bases. Germline CDR1 is SGHRS and CDR2 is YFSETQ.

V is TRBV6-1 and J is TRBJ2-2; 10 nucleotides align to TRBD2. Trimming took 4 bases from V and 1 from J; bases not matched to a gene: 3. The CDR3 length is 16 residues. The germline V gene encodes CDR1 MNHNS and CDR2 SASEGT. CDR3 bases: TGTGCCAGCAGTGCGTGGACTAGCGGGAACACCGGGGAGCTGTTTTTT. Translating gives CASSAWTSGNTGELFF.

This clone has a handful of counts. The rearrangement uses TRBV2 and TRBJ1-1; 8 positions match TRBD1. This CDR3 is built from 12 residues. Germline CDR1 and CDR2: SNHLY and FYNNEI. V was clipped by 5 bases and J by 6 bases; unmatched bases: 2. In DNA form, the CDR3 reads TGTGCCAGCAGTCACAGGGGGTCTGAAGCTTTCTTT. This codes for CASSHRGSEAFF. The variable domain in full, with the rest retrieved from reference TRBV2 and TRBJ1-1, is EPEVTQTPSHQVTQMGQEVILRCVPISNHLYFYWYRQILGQKVEFLVSFYNNEISEKSEIFDDQFSVERPDGSNFTLKIRSTKLEDSAMYFCASSHRGSEAFFGQGTRLTVV.

The chain has TRBV2 and TRBJ1-1; a possible D gene is TRBD1 (5 bases). V was cut by 6 bases and J by 6 bases, with 11 bases left in between. The CDR3 length is 12 residues. Germline V gives CDR1 SNHLY, CDR2 FYNNEI. The CDR3 DNA is TGTGCCAGCAGGGAGGGGATGGCTGAAGCTTTCTTT. This sequence encodes CASREGMAEAFF.

The chain employs TRBV5-1 and TRBJ2-3; TRBD2 agrees at 7 bases. Unmatched junction bases numbered 15, after V lost 2 bases and J lost 6 bases. Germline V gene lookup returns CDR1 SGHRS and CDR2 YFSETQ. This CDR3 is 17 amino acids long. CDR3 loop: CASSFQRRAMGGDTQYF. CDR3 in DNA: TGCGCCAGCAGCTTCCAACGCCGGGCGATGGGAGGGGATACGCAGTATTTT.

This clone has more than one count but fewer than ten. V usage is TRBV6-6 and J usage is TRBJ1-1; 8 bases align to TRBD1. V trimming: 7 bases; J trimming: 6 bases; junction bases outside the gene matches: 16. Per germline, CDR1 MNHNY and CDR2 SVGAGI (reference sequence). This CDR3 comprises 16 residues. The CDR3 sequence is CASTYQSGIRGPEAFF. The CDR3 DNA is TGTGCCAGCACATATCAATCTGGTATCAGGGGGCCTGAAGCTTTCTTT.

This clone was observed a handful of times. The chain carries TRBV6-5 and TRBJ1-5; D might be TRBD1 (6 bases). Germline CDR1 is MNHEY and CDR2 is SVGAGI. This CDR3 has 14 amino acids. Deletions cut 6 bases from V and 6 bases from J, with 15 bases between. The CDR3 reads CASRGTGKRQPQHF. The DNA of the CDR3 is TGTGCCAGCAGGGGAACAGGGAAACGTCAGCCCCAGCATTTT.

About this clone itself: Other nucleotide sequences from this sample produce the same CDR3. The genes are TRBV6-5 and TRBJ2-7, with 11 positions matching TRBD1. Germline V gene lookup returns CDR1 MNHEY and CDR2 SVGAGI. The CDR3 extends over 15 amino acids. Trimming took 3 bases from V and 3 from J; bases not matched to a gene: 4. This chain's CDR3 is CASSYSGTGGYEQYF. The CDR3 region has the DNA TGTGCCAGCAGTTATTCCGGGACAGGGGGCTACGAGCAGTACTTC.

The CDR3 DNA reads TGCGCCAGCAGCGTGGGGACAGGGAGTGAAAAACTGTTTTTT. Protein sequence: CASSVGTGSEKLFF. The chain uses TRBV5-1 and TRBJ1-4; 9 bases agree with TRBD1. Germline values: CDR1 SGHRS, CDR2 YFSETQ. Losses at the gene ends were 4 bases for V and 7 bases for J; bases not matched to a gene: 5. CDR3 length: 14 amino acids.

This clone was recorded a few times. The CDR3 DNA sequence: TGTGCCAGTAGTATCTCGGGACAGGGGGCTCAAGAGACCCAGTACTTC. Translating it yields CASSISGQGAQETQYF. The gene calls are TRBV19 and TRBJ2-5; 12 nucleotides match TRBD1. With 3 bases clipped from V and 2 bases from J, the junction kept 4 bases outside the gene matches. Germline V gene lookup returns CDR1 LNHDA and CDR2 SQIVND (reference sequence). This CDR3 contains 16 residues.

This sequence joins TRBV5-1 and TRBJ1-1; 7 bases are shared with TRBD1. There are 16 residues in the CDR3. From germline, CDR1 is SGHRS and CDR2 YFSETQ. V shed 0 bases, J shed 4 bases, and the junction held 9 bases outside the gene matches. This CDR3 reads CASSLGTPSGGTEAFF. In DNA, the CDR3 is TGCGCCAGCAGCTTGGGCACGCCCTCAGGGGGCACTGAAGCTTTCTTT.

The rearrangement joins TRBV7-9 to TRBJ2-7, with D possibly TRBD1 on 6 matching bases. The CDR3 length is 16 residues. CDR1 is SEHNR and CDR2 is FQNEAQ in the germline V gene (reference sequence). Between the trimmed V and J ends, which lost 3 bases and 3 bases, there was a span of 18 bases. For the CDR3, the DNA is TGTGCCAGCAGCTTCCTACAGGGTCATGCCCTCTACGAGCAGTACTTC. Amino acids: CASSFLQGHALYEQYF.

The chain carries TRBV30 and TRBJ2-1; 8 positions match TRBD2. This CDR3 has 14 amino acids. The V segment lost 0 bases and the J segment 8 bases; nucleotides outside the gene matches: 6. The V gene's germline CDR1 is GTSNPN and CDR2 SVGIG (reference sequence). The CDR3 loop reads CAWSVDGGADEQFF. Written as DNA, the CDR3 is TGTGCCTGGAGTGTAGACGGGGGGGCGGATGAGCAGTTCTTC.

The chain uses TRBV7-3 and TRBJ1-1, with D tentatively TRBD1 (5 bases). V was trimmed by 4 bases and J by 4 bases, leaving 13 bases between them. Germline CDR1 and CDR2: SGHTA and FQGTGA. The CDR3 is 14 residues long. Written as DNA, the CDR3 is TGTGCCAGCAGCTCTCAGGGATGGGTCACTGAAGCTTTCTTT. Protein sequence: CASSSQGWVTEAFF.

The V call is TRBV28, the J call TRBJ2-1; TRBD1 might be the D (6 bases). In germline, CDR1 is MDHEN, CDR2 SYDVKM. With 4 bases removed from V and 6 bases from J, the gap between germline ends came to 13 bases. CDR3 length: 14 residues. CDR3 protein: CASSSVGTSNEQFF. The CDR3 nucleotides are TGTGCCAGCAGTTCGGTCGGGACATCCAATGAGCAGTTCTTC.

This clone turned up a few times. The J gene is TRBJ1-1, the V gene TRBV5-1; 7 bases map to TRBD1. Unmatched junction bases numbered 2, after V lost 3 bases and J lost 0 bases. The CDR3 is 14 amino acids. Germline V gene sequence: CDR1 SGHRS, CDR2 YFSETQ. This chain's CDR3 is CASSSGQLNTEAFF. The CDR3 nucleotides read TGCGCCAGCAGCTCGGGACAGTTGAACACTGAAGCTTTCTTT. Full variable domain (remainder filled in from reference TRBV5-1 and TRBJ1-1): KAGVTQTPRYLIKTRGQQVTLSCSPISGHRSVSWYQQTPGQGLQFLFEYFSETQRNKGNFPGRFSGRQFSNSRSEMNVSTLELGDSALYLCASSSGQLNTEAFFGQGTRLTVV.

This chain connects TRBV9 to TRBJ1-1, with 8 bases aligning to TRBD1. This CDR3 region has 15 residues. Germline trimming cut 4 bases from V and 7 bases from J; bases unmatched to any gene: 12. The germline CDR1 and CDR2 sequences are SGDLS and YYNGEE. CDR3 in amino acids: CASSTRTGTVVEAFF. The CDR3 bases are TGTGCCAGCAGCACGCGGACAGGGACCGTAGTTGAAGCTTTCTTT.

The rearrangement joins TRBV6-5 to TRBJ2-5; 11 bases match TRBD2. The V segment lost 4 bases and the J segment 2 bases; nucleotides outside the gene matches: 3. The CDR3 loop spans 15 amino acids. Germline lookup yields CDR1 MNHEY and CDR2 SVGAGI. The chain's CDR3 is CASSFSGGDQETQYF. Here the CDR3 DNA reads TGTGCCAGCAGTTTTAGCGGGGGGGATCAAGAGACCCAGTACTTC.

Only a few counts were recorded for this clone. The chain's CDR3 is CATSEDAAEQFF. DNA of the CDR3: TGTGCCACCAGCGAAGATGCAGCGGAGCAGTTCTTC. The chain recombines TRBV15 with TRBJ2-1; D call uncertain. Germline V lookup: CDR1 LNHNV, CDR2 YYDKDF (reference sequence). The CDR3 totals 12 residues. Trimming pared 5 bases from V and 10 bases from J, leaving 12 bases between.

The chain couples TRBV28 to TRBJ1-6, with D unresolved. Germline CDR1 MDHEN, CDR2 SYDVKM. Between the trimmed V and J ends, which lost 3 bases and 0 bases, there was a span of 6 bases. The CDR3 has 15 amino acids. The CDR3, as DNA: TGTGCCAGCAGTTTGGCAGGCTCCTATAATTCACCCCTCCACTTT. This codes for CASSLAGSYNSPLHF.

A few counts support this clone. The chain recombines TRBV27 with TRBJ2-5; 9 bases map to TRBD2. With 5 bases clipped from V and 4 bases from J, the junction kept 11 bases outside the gene matches. This CDR3 has 16 amino acids. CDR1 MNHEY and CDR2 SMNVEV come from the germline V gene (reference sequence). The CDR3 DNA is TGTGCCAGCAGTCCCCGTGCGGGGGGGCACCCAGAGACCCAGTACTTC. Protein: CASSPRAGGHPETQYF.

This chain links TRBV27 with TRBJ2-2, with D possibly TRBD2 on 7 matching bases. Trimming pared 8 bases from V and 7 bases from J, leaving 17 bases between. CDR3 length: 14 amino acids. CDR1 is MNHEY, CDR2 SMNVEV, per germline (reference sequence). The CDR3 region is CASSVRGADGELFF. CDR3 bases: TGTGCCAGCTCCGTACGGGGGGCCGACGGGGAGCTGTTTTTT.